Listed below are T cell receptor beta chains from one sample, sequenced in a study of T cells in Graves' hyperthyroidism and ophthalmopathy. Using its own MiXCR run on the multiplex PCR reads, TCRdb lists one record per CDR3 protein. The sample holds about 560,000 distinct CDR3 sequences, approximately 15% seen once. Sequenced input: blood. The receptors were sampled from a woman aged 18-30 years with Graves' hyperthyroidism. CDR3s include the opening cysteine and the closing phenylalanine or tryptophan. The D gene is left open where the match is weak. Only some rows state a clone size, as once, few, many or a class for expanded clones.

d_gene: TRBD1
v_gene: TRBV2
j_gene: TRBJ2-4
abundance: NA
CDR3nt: TGTGCCAGCAGTCTGCTGGACAGGGGCAAAAACATTCAGTACTTC
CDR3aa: CASSLLDRGKNIQYF

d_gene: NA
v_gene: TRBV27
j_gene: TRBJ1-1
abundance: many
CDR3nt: TGTGCCAGACCCCCGGCGGACAGCACCATGAACACTGAAGCTTTCTTT
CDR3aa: CARPPADSTMNTEAFF

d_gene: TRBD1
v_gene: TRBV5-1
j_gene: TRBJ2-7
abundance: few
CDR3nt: TGCGCCAGCAGCTTGGCAAATGACAGGGGCTACGAGCAGTACTTC
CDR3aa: CASSLANDRGYEQYF

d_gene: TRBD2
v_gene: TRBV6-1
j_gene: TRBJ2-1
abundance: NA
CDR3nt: TGTGCCAGCAGTCCCGGGAGGGCAGAGATCAATGAGCAGTTCTTC
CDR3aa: CASSPGRAEINEQFF

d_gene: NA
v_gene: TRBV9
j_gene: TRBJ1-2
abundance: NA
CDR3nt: TGTGCCAGCAGCGTGGGTGGAGGTTCTGACTATGGCTACACCTTC
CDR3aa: CASSVGGGSDYGYTF

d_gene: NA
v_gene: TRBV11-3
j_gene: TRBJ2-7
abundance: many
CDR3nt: TGTGCCAGCAGCTTATGGGGCGGTGTAGACGAGCAGTACTTC
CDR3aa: CASSLWGGVDEQYF

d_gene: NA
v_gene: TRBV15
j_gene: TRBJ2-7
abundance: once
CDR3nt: TGTGCCACCACCGAGGGCCCGGACCCGGGATCCGAGCAGTACTTC
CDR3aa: CATTEGPDPGSEQYF

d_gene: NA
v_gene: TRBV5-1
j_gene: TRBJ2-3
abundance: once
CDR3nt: TGCGCCAGCAGCTTGAGGGGCGGGGGCAGCACAGATAGGCAGTATTTT
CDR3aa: CASSLRGGGSTDRQYF

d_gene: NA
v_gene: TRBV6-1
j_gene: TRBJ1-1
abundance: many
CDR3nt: TGTGCCAGCAGCCCACGCGGACAGCCCGAAGCTTTCTTT
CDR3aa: CASSPRGQPEAFF

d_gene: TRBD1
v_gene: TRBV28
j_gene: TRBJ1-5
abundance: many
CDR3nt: TGTGCCAGCAGTTGGACAGGGGTTAGCAATCAGCCCCAGCATTTT
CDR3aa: CASSWTGVSNQPQHF

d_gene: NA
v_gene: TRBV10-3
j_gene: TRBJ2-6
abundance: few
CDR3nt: TGTGCCATCAGGGAAGGGGCCTCTGGGGCCAACGTCCTGACTTTC
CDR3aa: CAIREGASGANVLTF

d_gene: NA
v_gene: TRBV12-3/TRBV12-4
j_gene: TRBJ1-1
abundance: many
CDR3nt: TGTGCCAGCAGTTTCGGCAGGCGGGGGAAGAGCACTGAAGCTTTCTTT
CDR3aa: CASSFGRRGKSTEAFF

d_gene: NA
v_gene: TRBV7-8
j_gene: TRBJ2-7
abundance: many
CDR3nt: TGTGCCAGCAGCTTAGTGACGGGCCTTGGGGTCGAGCAGTACTTC
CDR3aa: CASSLVTGLGVEQYF

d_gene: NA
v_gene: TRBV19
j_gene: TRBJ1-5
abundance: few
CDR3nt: TGTGCCAGTAGTATAGATTTAGGGGTACCCAATAGCAATCAGCCCCAGCATTTT
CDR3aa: CASSIDLGVPNSNQPQHF

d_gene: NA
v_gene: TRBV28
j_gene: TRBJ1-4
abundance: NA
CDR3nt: TGTGCCAGCAGTTTACCTGGGACATCTTCTTTAAAACTGTTTTTT
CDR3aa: CASSLPGTSSLKLFF

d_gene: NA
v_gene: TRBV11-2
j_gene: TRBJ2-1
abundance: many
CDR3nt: TGTGCCAGCAGCGGGACGGGCAGGGAGTACGATGAGCAGTTCTTC
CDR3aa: CASSGTGREYDEQFF

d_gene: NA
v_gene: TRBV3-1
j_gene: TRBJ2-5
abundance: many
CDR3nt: TGTGCCAGCAGCCAAGATTGGGTACTTCAAGAGACCCAGTACTTC
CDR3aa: CASSQDWVLQETQYF

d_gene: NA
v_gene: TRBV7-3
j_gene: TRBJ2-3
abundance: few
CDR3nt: TGTGCCAGCAGCTTAAGTCCTAGCTGGAGCACAGATACGCAGTATTTT
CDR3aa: CASSLSPSWSTDTQYF

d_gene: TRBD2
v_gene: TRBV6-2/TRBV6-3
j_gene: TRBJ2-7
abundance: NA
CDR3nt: TGTGCCAGCAAGACTAGCAGCTCCTACGAGCAGTACTTC
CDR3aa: CASKTSSSYEQYF

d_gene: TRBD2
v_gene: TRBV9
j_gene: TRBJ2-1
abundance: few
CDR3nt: TGTGCCAGCAGCGAGCCGGAGGGGATGGCTAGCGGGGGGGGCCTACCCTACAATGAGCAGTTCTTC
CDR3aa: CASSEPEGMASGGGLPYNEQFF

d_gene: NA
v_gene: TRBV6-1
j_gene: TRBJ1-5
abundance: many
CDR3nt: TGTGCCAGCAGTCAAACCTCAGGGATTAGCAATCAGCCCCAGCATTTT
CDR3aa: CASSQTSGISNQPQHF